This T cell receptor (beta chain) was sequenced for a study of T-cell memory formation after mild COVID-19. Across the study: TCR clusters showed largely donor specificity. Study observations and caveats: Clones which contracted sat mainly in CM and EM if CD4+, and in EMRA if CD8+.

5'RACE primed at constant segments yielded TCR alpha and TCR beta cDNA libraries bearing sample barcodes and UMIs. Using its own MiXCR run on the 5' RACE reads, TCRdb lists one record per CDR3 protein. The top ten hold around a fifth of the sample, which has about 400,000 distinct CDR3 sequences, approximately 16% seen once. This clonotype was seen only a few times. What it binds is unknown. J lost 4 bases, V lost 5 bases, and 11 bases had no gene match. The CDR3 is 16 amino acids. Germline CDR1 reads SGHAT; CDR2 reads FQNNGV. This receptor was taken from a man between 18 and 29 years old who had mild COVID-19 (a few samples of this study predate the infection). Cell type and time point are not known. Sequenced: PBMCs or a T cell subset sorted from them (not recorded which). This chain connects TRBV11-2 to TRBJ2-3, with TRBD1 matching over 8 bases. The CDR3 region has the DNA TGTGCCAGCAGCCCGACGGGTGACAGGGGCCCAGATACGCAGTATTTT. Amino acids: CASSPTGDRGPDTQYF.